Below, 3 T cell receptor beta chains from the same sample are listed, as sequenced in a study of blood T cell repertoires in COVID-19 (dated by TCRdb to 2019 to 2021). Libraries were constructed by the immunoSEQ multiplex PCR assay. In TCRdb, the immuneACCESS table is reduced to in-frame sequences with V and J assigned. These tables do not hold every clone; where another copy was compared, an unresolved V gene accounts for under half, and the others remain unexplained. Counted in this sample were 150,000 to 200,000 clones; roughly nine tenths of them appeared once. The ten largest make up 3.5% to 4.5% of the sample. Source material: peripheral blood. The receptors derive from a woman in her 70s with acute or convalescent COVID-19.

V and J are TRBV7-2 and TRBJ1-1; D unresolved. This CDR3 has 14 amino acids. The germline CDR1 and CDR2 sequences are SGHTA and FQGNSA. Trimming left V 5 bases short and J 1 base short, with 11 bases between. CDR3 DNA sequence: TGTGCCAGCAGCCATCTTTCGGGGAACACTGAAGCTTTCTTT. This gives the protein CASSHLSGNTEAFF.

The chain carries TRBV6-6 and TRBJ2-7, with 8 bases that match TRBD2. The V segment lost 2 bases and the J segment 6 bases; nucleotides outside the gene matches: 6. The CDR3 runs to 14 residues. Germline lookup yields CDR1 MNHNY and CDR2 SVGAGI (reference sequence). The CDR3 reads CASSYTGLAGEQYF. CDR3 sequence (DNA): TGTGCCAGCAGTTACACCGGACTAGCAGGCGAGCAGTACTTC.

The rearrangement links TRBV7-9 to TRBJ1-2, with D possibly matching TRBD1 (5 bases). The CDR3 has 14 residues. V was shortened by 4 bases and J by 4 bases, with 13 bases between the two germline ends. Germline V gene sequence: CDR1 SEHNR, CDR2 FQNEAQ (reference sequence). CDR3 residues: CASSSPDRAYGYTF. The DNA for the CDR3 is TGTGCCAGCAGCTCGCCTGACAGAGCCTATGGCTACACCTTC.